Following are 22 T cell receptor beta chains from one sample sequenced in a study of Graves' ophthalmopathy and Graves' hyperthyroidism. The authors amplified TCR beta CDR3 regions from RNA transcripts. The workflow started with a first-round RT-PCR run with HTBI primers and then moved on to a second-round multiplex PCR. TCRdb called the multiplex PCR reads again in MiXCR, with one record for every CDR3 protein. In the table there are 1 million to 1.3 million distinct CDR3 sequences, about 35% of which are singletons. Sequences were obtained from peripheral blood or thyroid tissue (not recorded which). The receptors stem from an adult man with Graves' hyperthyroidism.

This clonotype was recorded at least ten times. CDR3 residues: CASSLGLPAGALEQYF. CDR3 coding DNA: TGTGCCAGCAGCTTAGGGTTGCCAGCGGGAGCGCTAGAGCAGTACTTC. The chain combines TRBV7-8 with TRBJ2-7; 8 bases agree with TRBD2. Trimming took 1 base from V and 7 from J; bases not matched to a gene: 12. CDR3 length: 16 residues. Germline V CDR1 and CDR2: SGHVS, FQNEAQ. Using reference TRBV7-8 and TRBJ2-7 for the parts outside the CDR3, the full variable domain is GAGVSQSPRYKVAKRGQDVALRCDPISGHVSLFWYQQALGQGPEFLTYFQNEAQLDKSGLPSDRFFAERPEGSVSTLKIQRTQQEDSAVYLCASSLGLPAGALEQYFGPGTRLTVT.

This chain joins TRBV20-1 and TRBJ2-7; possibly TRBD2 for D (5 bases). V was shortened by 3 bases and J by 5 bases, with 23 bases between the two germline ends. Germline-derived CDR1 and CDR2 are DFQATT and SNEGSKA (reference sequence). The CDR3 has 16 amino acids. The CDR3 nucleotides are TGCAGTGCTAGCCTTGAAGCGGTGAAAGGGATCCACGAGCAGTACTTC. Amino acid sequence: CSASLEAVKGIHEQYF.

This clonotype was seen repeatedly, ten times or more. The gene calls are TRBV2 and TRBJ1-6; D gene uncertain. Trimming took 6 bases from V and 3 from J, leaving 15 bases between them. The CDR3 spans 16 residues. CDR1 is SNHLY, CDR2 FYNNEI, per germline. The CDR3: CASSLRLGYYNSPLHF. CDR3 DNA: TGTGCCAGCAGCCTACGGCTTGGTTACTATAATTCACCCCTCCACTTT.

This clonotype was recorded many times. The chain couples TRBV19 to TRBJ2-6; the D is unclear. From germline, CDR1 is LNHDA and CDR2 SQIVND (reference sequence). With 3 bases removed from V and 1 base from J, the gap between germline ends came to 4 bases. CDR3 length: 14 amino acids. The CDR3 spells CASSILSGANVLTF. The DNA for the CDR3 is TGTGCCAGTAGTATTTTGTCTGGGGCCAACGTCCTGACTTTC. The full variable domain, with the rest looked up from reference TRBV19 and TRBJ2-6, is DGGITQSPKYLFRKEGQNVTLSCEQNLNHDAMYWYRQDPGQGLRLIYYSQIVNDFQKGDIAEGYSVSREKKESFPLTVTSAQKNPTAFYLCASSILSGANVLTFGAGSRLTVL.

This clonotype was detected many times. The chain carries TRBV2 and TRBJ2-5; D is ambiguous. From germline, CDR1 is SNHLY and CDR2 FYNNEI. Trimming removed 4 bases at V and 2 bases at J, with 8 bases between. This CDR3 contains 13 residues. The CDR3 loop reads CASSGQQQETQYF. DNA for the CDR3: TGTGCCAGCAGTGGGCAGCAACAAGAGACCCAGTACTTC.

Remarks on this clonotype: This may be a read error: a much more frequent sequence differs by one nucleotide. The chain couples TRBV2 to TRBJ2-7, with D perhaps assigned TRBD1 or TRBD2 (5 bases each). This CDR3 has 17 amino acids. Germline-derived CDR1 and CDR2 are SNHLY and FYNNEI. The CDR3, as DNA: TGTGCCAGCAGCCCCTCCTCAGGACAAACCGGGGTAGCCGAGCAGTGCTTC. This gives the protein CASSPSSGQTGVAEQCF.

This clonotype occurred once. The chain joins TRBV15 to TRBJ2-7; 8 bases are shared with TRBD2. CDR1 is LNHNV, CDR2 YYDKDF, per germline (reference sequence). This CDR3 is 13 amino acids long. With V trimmed by 4 bases and J by 6 bases, 5 bases remained unmatched. CDR3 nucleotides: TGTGCCACCAGCACCGGGGGGGCGGGCGAGCAGTACTTC. As protein: CATSTGGAGEQYF.

This clonotype was seen repeatedly, ten times or more. The V gene is TRBV19, the J gene TRBJ2-5; D unresolved. The germline V gene encodes CDR1 LNHDA and CDR2 SQIVND (reference sequence). The CDR3 contains 16 residues. V shed 8 bases and J shed 1 base, with 20 bases lying between them. The chain's CDR3 is CASGAFPGYVQETQYF. Written as DNA, the CDR3 is TGTGCCAGTGGAGCCTTCCCCGGGTACGTCCAAGAGACCCAGTACTTC.

The chain carries TRBV20-1 and TRBJ2-7, with D tentatively TRBD1 or TRBD2 (6 bases each). The ends were cut back, 6 bases at V and 0 bases at J, with 15 bases in the middle. The CDR3 is 14 amino acids. Germline V lookup: CDR1 DFQATT, CDR2 SNEGSKA (reference sequence). CDR3 nucleotide sequence: TGCAGTGCCCGGGGGCTACTGTACTCCTACGAGCAGTACTTC. Translating gives CSARGLLYSYEQYF.

This clonotype was seen ten or more times. V and J are TRBV24-1 and TRBJ1-2; D is unresolved. Trimming left V 4 bases short and J 7 bases short, with 18 bases between. This CDR3 comprises 15 residues. Germline V CDR1 and CDR2: KGHDR, SFDVKD. The CDR3 DNA follows: TGTGCCACCAGTGACGGTGCCCATGGCTATGCTGGCTACACCTTC. It is translated as CATSDGAHGYAGYTF.

At least ten counts were recorded for this clonotype. V gene TRBV7-6 combines with J gene TRBJ1-2, with D possibly being TRBD1 (6 bases). The CDR3 sequence is 15 residues long. V lost 1 base and J lost 4, with 13 bases in between. Per the germline V gene, CDR1 is SGHVS and CDR2 is FNYEAQ. As DNA, the CDR3 is TGTGCCAGCAGCTTAGATGGGGGGCTAGCCTATGGCTACACCTTC. Its translation is CASSLDGGLAYGYTF.

This clonotype was seen at least ten times. CDR3 DNA: TGTGCCAGCAGCGTCGGCCGGGACAACTCCTACGAGCAGTACTTC. Translation: CASSVGRDNSYEQYF. The V gene is TRBV9, the J gene TRBJ2-7; TRBD1 is a possible D gene (6 bases). The length of the CDR3 is 15 residues. Trimming left V 2 bases short and J 0 bases short, with 12 bases between. Germline lookup yields CDR1 SGDLS and CDR2 YYNGEE.

This clonotype was seen just once. The chain joins TRBV2 to TRBJ2-5; a weak D match, TRBD1 (8 bases). CDR3 length: 14 amino acids. Trimming pared 7 bases from V and 13 bases from J, leaving 25 bases between. CDR1 and CDR2 (germline): SNHLY, FYNNEI. CDR3 coding DNA: TGTGCCAGCACCCCAGACAGGGGAGGGAGCCAACGGTACTTC. Translation gives CASTPDRGGSQRYF.

Only a few counts were recorded for this clonotype. V gene TRBV7-2 combines with J gene TRBJ1-2; D gene uncertain. The germline V gene encodes CDR1 SGHTA and CDR2 FQGNSA. The CDR3 runs 14 residues. Trimming left V 3 bases short and J 5 bases short, with 13 bases between. CDR3 sequence (DNA): TGTGCCAGCAGCTTTGGTGCCCGGAGTTATGGCTACACCTTC. This sequence encodes CASSFGARSYGYTF.

This clonotype showed up just a few times. V gene TRBV5-1 combines with J gene TRBJ1-1; D gene uncertain. The CDR3 loop spans 14 amino acids. The germline V gene has CDR1 SGHRS and CDR2 YFSETQ. The ends were cut back, 3 bases at V and 1 base at J, with 10 bases in the middle. The CDR3 region is CASSSGLPNTEAFF. The CDR3 DNA reads as TGCGCCAGCAGCTCCGGACTGCCGAACACTGAAGCTTTCTTT.

V and J are TRBV25-1 and TRBJ2-7, with a possible D match to TRBD1 (6 bases). The CDR3 is 15 residues long. Trimming removed 3 bases from V and 0 bases from J, with 12 bases in between. CDR1 is MGHDK, CDR2 SYGVNS, per germline. CDR3: CASSEGAGNSYEQYF. The CDR3 coding sequence is TGTGCCAGCAGTGAGGGGGCAGGCAACTCCTACGAGCAGTACTTC.

V usage is TRBV10-2 and J usage is TRBJ1-5; D may be TRBD1 (5 bases). Trimming stripped 3 bases from V and 4 bases from J, with 10 bases between. Germline-derived CDR1 and CDR2 are WSHSY and SAAADI. The CDR3 extends over 14 amino acids. As DNA, the CDR3 is TGCGCCAGCAGTGAAGCCAGGACAAATCAGCCCCAGCATTTT. It codes for CASSEARTNQPQHF.

The chain links TRBV6-6 to TRBJ1-5; 7 bases match TRBD1. Germline CDR1 and CDR2: MNHNY and SVGAGI (reference sequence). This CDR3 is 15 amino acids long. With V trimmed by 10 bases and J by 0 bases, 9 bases remained unmatched. CDR3 sequence: CATTGQKYSNQPQHF. Here the CDR3 DNA reads TGTGCCACGACGGGACAGAAATATAGCAATCAGCCCCAGCATTTT.

This clonotype was observed at least ten times. The chain links TRBV29-1 to TRBJ2-7; the D is unclear. Per the germline V gene, CDR1 is SQVTM and CDR2 is ANQGSEA. This CDR3 is built from 13 residues. V lost 4 bases and J 3 bases, leaving 13 bases between the germline ends. The CDR3 sequence: CSVAPVSDYEQYF. CDR3 in DNA: TGCAGCGTTGCCCCGGTTTCGGACTACGAGCAGTACTTC.

This sequence joins TRBV15 and TRBJ2-7; no clear D gene. From germline, CDR1 is LNHNV and CDR2 YYDKDF (reference sequence). The CDR3 extends over 14 amino acids. V was shortened by 1 base and J by 2 bases, with 9 bases between the two germline ends. In nucleotides, the CDR3 is TGTGCCACCAGCAGAGCCAGAGGACCCTACGAGCAGTACTTC. Translated, it gives CATSRARGPYEQYF.

The rearrangement links TRBV5-8 to TRBJ1-3, with 10 bases identical to TRBD1. This CDR3 has 14 amino acids. CDR1 SGHTS and CDR2 YDEGEE come from the germline V gene. V shed 3 bases, J shed 5 bases, and the junction held 2 bases outside the gene matches. CDR3 nucleotide sequence: TGTGCCAGCAGCTCGGGACAGGGGAGAAACACCATATATTTT. Translation: CASSSGQGRNTIYF.

V gene TRBV2 combines with J gene TRBJ1-1, with D unclear. V was trimmed by 9 bases and J by 5 bases, leaving 22 bases between them. The length of the CDR3 is 15 residues. Germline V gives CDR1 SNHLY, CDR2 FYNNEI. The chain's CDR3 is CASLFFPGQGTEAFF. CDR3 nucleotides: TGTGCCAGTCTCTTCTTCCCGGGTCAAGGGACTGAAGCTTTCTTT.